A single sample is the source of the 27 T cell receptor beta chains below, sequenced in a study of blood T cell repertoires in COVID-19. TCRdb's copy holds only in-frame clones and misses some; the assay was immunoSEQ multiplex PCR. Of more than 250,000 clones listed, about 90% were seen once; the top ten hold approximately 5%. Sequencing input: PBMCs or T cells enriched from blood (not recorded which). The source of these receptors is a woman between 25 and 40 years old who had recovered from COVID-19.

The chain couples TRBV5-1 to TRBJ2-5; the D gene is possibly TRBD1 (5 bases). Germline lookup yields CDR1 SGHRS and CDR2 YFSETQ. This CDR3 has 14 amino acids. Trimming pared 2 bases from V and 0 bases from J, leaving 8 bases between. The CDR3 loop is CASSFYRNQETQYF. The CDR3 bases are TGCGCCAGCAGCTTTTACAGGAACCAAGAGACCCAGTACTTC.

The chain uses TRBV30 and TRBJ2-1; 9 positions agree with TRBD2. Germline V gives CDR1 GTSNPN, CDR2 SVGIG (reference sequence). J was trimmed by 8 bases and V by 5 bases; bases with no gene match: 16. This CDR3 has 16 amino acids. CDR3 sequence: CAWVGGVAGVWDEQFF. CDR3 bases: TGTGCCTGGGTCGGCGGGGTAGCGGGGGTTTGGGATGAGCAGTTCTTC. Filled out from reference TRBV30 and TRBJ2-1, the complete variable domain reads SQTIHQWPATLVQPVGSPLSLECTVEGTSNPNLYWYRQAAGRGLQLLFYSVGIGQISSEVPQNLSASRPQDRQFILSSKKLLLSDSGFYLCAWVGGVAGVWDEQFFGPGTRLTVL.

The rearrangement uses TRBV5-4 and TRBJ2-7, with D possibly being TRBD2 (6 bases). From germline, CDR1 is SGHNT and CDR2 YYREEE (reference sequence). Trimming removed 4 bases at V and 2 bases at J, with 16 bases between. The CDR3 length is 15 residues. The CDR3 DNA sequence: TGTGCCAGCAGCATTCCGACTAGTACTCCCTACGAGCAGTACTTC. Translated: CASSIPTSTPYEQYF. Based on the CDR3 plus reference TRBV5-4 and TRBJ2-7, the full variable domain is ETGVTQSPTHLIKTRGQQVTLRCSSQSGHNTVSWYQQALGQGPQFIFQYYREEENGRGNFPPRFSGLQFPNYSSELNVNALELDDSALYLCASSIPTSTPYEQYFGPGTRLTVT.

The chain recombines TRBV19 with TRBJ2-3, with D possibly matching TRBD2 (6 bases). V was clipped by 5 bases and J by 3 bases, with 15 bases between them. The CDR3 totals 15 residues. CDR1 is LNHDA, CDR2 SQIVND, per germline (reference sequence). This CDR3 reads CASSSRAGWTDTQYF. For the CDR3, the DNA is TGTGCCAGTAGTTCCAGGGCGGGGTGGACAGATACGCAGTATTTT.

The chain couples TRBV30 to TRBJ1-2; D perhaps matches TRBD1 (6 bases). Germline V gene lookup returns CDR1 GTSNPN and CDR2 SVGIG (reference sequence). The CDR3 has 12 residues. Trimming removed 5 bases at V and 2 bases at J, with 9 bases between. The CDR3 here is CAWGGRNYGYTF. The DNA for the CDR3 is TGTGCCTGGGGGGGCAGGAACTATGGCTACACCTTC.

The rearrangement uses TRBV19 and TRBJ1-2; D is ambiguous. Deletions cut 6 bases from V and 8 bases from J, with 13 bases between. Germline V gives CDR1 LNHDA, CDR2 SQIVND (reference sequence). There are 12 residues in the CDR3. DNA of the CDR3: TGTGCCAGTAGCCGGGAGGCGGGAGGCTACACCTTC. Encoded protein: CASSREAGGYTF. Full variable domain (rest looked up from reference TRBV19 and TRBJ1-2): DGGITQSPKYLFRKEGQNVTLSCEQNLNHDAMYWYRQDPGQGLRLIYYSQIVNDFQKGDIAEGYSVSREKKESFPLTVTSAQKNPTAFYLCASSREAGGYTFGSGTRLTVV.

The chain combines TRBV4-3 with TRBJ2-2; D gene unclear. Trimming removed 0 bases from V and 6 bases from J, with 11 bases in between. This CDR3 spans 15 amino acids. The germline V gene encodes CDR1 LGHNA and CDR2 YSLEER. CDR3 sequence (DNA): TGCGCCAGCAGCCAAGATAATCAGGCCCCCGGGGAGCTGTTTTTT. This sequence encodes CASSQDNQAPGELFF.

V gene TRBV5-4 combines with J gene TRBJ1-3; D ambiguous. The V gene lost 4 bases and the J gene lost 0 bases, with 11 bases spanning the gap. CDR1 is SGHNT and CDR2 is YYREEE in the germline V gene (reference sequence). The CDR3 loop spans 15 amino acids. CDR3: CASSGRYPSGNTIYF. For the CDR3, the DNA is TGTGCCAGCAGCGGCAGGTACCCCTCTGGAAACACCATATATTTT.

This clone was observed a handful of times. The V gene is TRBV6-5, the J gene TRBJ1-2; D might be TRBD1 (6 bases). Germline CDR1 MNHEY, CDR2 SVGAGI. Trimming left V 5 bases short and J 2 bases short, with 9 bases between. CDR3 size: 13 residues. In DNA, the CDR3 is TGTGCCAGCAGTCCCGGGACAAACTATGGCTACACCTTC. This encodes CASSPGTNYGYTF.

The chain uses TRBV7-2 and TRBJ1-5; maybe TRBD1 (5 bases). The CDR3 contains 13 residues. Trimming pared 1 base from V and 9 bases from J, leaving 10 bases between. Germline lookup yields CDR1 SGHTA and CDR2 FQGNSA. The CDR3 reads CASSLDRGTPQHF. Written as DNA, the CDR3 is TGTGCCAGCAGCTTAGATCGGGGGACGCCCCAGCATTTT.

The chain combines TRBV13 with TRBJ1-4; unclear D gene. V was shortened by 1 base and J by 4 bases, with 7 bases between the two germline ends. Germline CDR1 and CDR2: PRHDT and FYEKMQ (reference sequence). This CDR3 spans 14 amino acids. The CDR3 sequence is CASSLVGLNEKLFF. CDR3 sequence (DNA): TGTGCCAGCAGCTTAGTTGGCCTTAATGAAAAACTGTTTTTT. The full variable domain, completed using reference TRBV13 and TRBJ1-4, is AAGVIQSPRHLIKEKRETATLKCYPIPRHDTVYWYQQGPGQDPQFLISFYEKMQSDKGSIPDRFSAQQFSDYHSELNMSSLELGDSALYFCASSLVGLNEKLFFGSGTQLSVL.

This clone was observed a single time. The V call is TRBV10-3, the J call TRBJ1-2; TRBD1 might be the D (6 bases). V was pared by 0 bases and J by 0 bases, with 20 bases between. CDR3 size: 19 residues. The germline CDR1 and CDR2 sequences are ENHRY and SYGVKD. The CDR3 protein is CAISESLRQQGFSNYGYTF. Here the CDR3 DNA reads TGTGCCATCAGTGAGTCTCTAAGGCAACAGGGCTTTTCTAACTATGGCTACACCTTC.

This sequence joins TRBV7-2 and TRBJ1-3, with 7 bases matching TRBD1. The germline CDR1 and CDR2 sequences are SGHTA and FQGNSA. Unmatched junction bases numbered 9, after V lost 1 base and J lost 0 bases. CDR3 length: 18 residues. DNA of the CDR3: TGTGCCAGCAGCTTAGTAGGATGGGCAGGGGGCTCTGGAAACACCATATATTTT. It is translated as CASSLVGWAGGSGNTIYF.

The chain employs TRBV7-6 and TRBJ1-4; a possible D gene is TRBD1 (5 bases). The germline V gene encodes CDR1 SGHVS and CDR2 FNYEAQ. CDR3 length: 14 residues. Deletions cut 1 base from V and 8 bases from J, with 11 bases between. CDR3 sequence (DNA): TGTGCCAGCAGCTTAGTAGCAGGGTCCGAAAAACTGTTTTTT. Translation: CASSLVAGSEKLFF.

The gene calls are TRBV15 and TRBJ1-1, with 10 bases fitting TRBD1. Trimming cost V 4 bases and J 4 bases; bases outside gene matches: 6. The CDR3 runs to 15 residues. Germline CDR1 and CDR2: LNHNV and YYDKDF (reference sequence). The CDR3 bases are TGTGCCACCAGCACCCGACAGGGGGCTAGCACTGAAGCTTTCTTT. This translates into CATSTRQGASTEAFF.

V is TRBV15 and J is TRBJ2-5, with a weak D call TRBD1 (6 bases). Germline V gene sequence: CDR1 LNHNV, CDR2 YYDKDF (reference sequence). Trimming stripped 0 bases from V and 5 bases from J, with 19 bases between. The CDR3 has 17 residues. CDR3 amino acids: CATSREADRSRRETQYF. The CDR3 DNA sequence: TGTGCCACCAGCAGAGAAGCCGACAGGTCGAGGAGGGAGACCCAGTACTTC.

This sequence joins TRBV19 and TRBJ2-2; possible D gene TRBD1, 5 bases. Per germline, CDR1 LNHDA and CDR2 SQIVND (reference sequence). V lost 7 bases, J lost 1 base, and 10 bases lay in between. The CDR3 is 14 residues long. The chain's CDR3 is CASMRQRNTGELFF. For the CDR3, the DNA is TGTGCCAGTATGAGACAGAGGAACACCGGGGAGCTGTTTTTT.

The chain has TRBV21-1 and TRBJ1-1; no check of the table's D call, TRBD1, against the DNA was made. TRBV21-1 is described as a pseudogene. The length of the CDR3 is 17 residues. As DNA, the CDR3 is TGTGCCAGCAGCAAAGCGCCTCTTAACAGACGCAACACTGAAGCTTTCTTT. It codes for CASSKAPLNRRNTEAFF.

The chain employs TRBV4-1 and TRBJ1-2; D uncertain. Germline CDR1 MGHRA, CDR2 YSYEKL. CDR3 size: 12 residues. Trimming removed 4 bases from V and 5 bases from J, with 8 bases in between. This chain's CDR3 is CASSPDKYGYTF. CDR3 in DNA: TGCGCCAGCAGCCCCGACAAATATGGCTACACCTTC.

This chain links TRBV5-8 with TRBJ1-2, with a weak D call TRBD1 (6 bases). The CDR3 is 15 amino acids. Looked up from germline, CDR1 is SGHTS and CDR2 is YDEGEE. V dropped 4 bases and J dropped 0 bases, with 13 bases sitting between them. The CDR3 region is CASSRDRSTNYGYTF. DNA of the CDR3: TGTGCCAGCAGCCGCGACAGGTCGACTAACTATGGCTACACCTTC.

The chain joins TRBV5-8 to TRBJ1-2; D is undetermined. V was pared by 4 bases and J by 3 bases, with 28 bases between. This CDR3 has 19 residues. The germline gives CDR1 SGHTS, CDR2 YDEGEE. CDR3 protein: CASSGSIGEGYSRDYGYTF. DNA of the CDR3: TGTGCCAGCAGCGGCTCCATCGGGGAGGGTTACTCTCGGGACTATGGCTACACCTTC.

The chain carries TRBV27 and TRBJ2-4; a possible D gene is TRBD1 (6 bases). From germline, CDR1 is MNHEY and CDR2 SMNVEV (reference sequence). The CDR3 is 22 amino acids. The germline V and J ends were trimmed by 6 bases and 2 bases, with 35 bases remaining between them. CDR3 residues: CASRCGEYSSFLDSWTKNIQYF. The CDR3 DNA is TGTGCCAGCAGGTGTGGGGAGTACTCTTCATTCCTGGACAGTTGGACCAAAAACATTCAGTACTTC.

CDR3 bases: TGTGCCAGCAAGAGGTCAATGAACACTGAAGCTTTCTTT. Translated, it gives CASKRSMNTEAFF. The chain joins TRBV6-5 to TRBJ1-1; D gene uncertain. Germline CDR1 reads MNHEY; CDR2 reads SVGAGI. V lost 7 bases and J lost 0, with 9 bases in between. The CDR3 runs to 13 residues.

This clone has only one observation. The chain carries TRBV9 and TRBJ2-5; TRBD2 matches 10 bases. Trimming took 0 bases from V and 0 from J; bases not matched to a gene: 2. Germline CDR1 is SGDLS and CDR2 is YYNGEE. This CDR3 spans 16 amino acids. DNA of the CDR3: TGTGCCAGCAGCGTAGGTCTAGCGGGGGACCAAGAGACCCAGTACTTC. It is translated as CASSVGLAGDQETQYF.

The chain has TRBV7-8 and TRBJ1-6, with D uncertain. Germline loops: CDR1 SGHVS, CDR2 FQNEAQ. Trimming removed 4 bases from V and 9 bases from J, with 7 bases in between. The CDR3 has 12 amino acids. The CDR3 spells CASSSGSSPLHF. The DNA for the CDR3 is TGTGCCAGCAGCTCGGGGAGTTCACCCCTCCACTTT. Complete variable domain (other parts from reference TRBV7-8 and TRBJ1-6): GAGVSQSPRYKVAKRGQDVALRCDPISGHVSLFWYQQALGQGPEFLTYFQNEAQLDKSGLPSDRFFAERPEGSVSTLKIQRTQQEDSAVYLCASSSGSSPLHFGNGTRLTVT.

The chain recombines TRBV9 with TRBJ2-2; 8 bases fit TRBD1. The V gene end was trimmed by 2 bases and the J gene end by 5 bases; junction bases not matched to a gene: 5. The CDR3 is made up of 15 amino acids. CDR1 SGDLS and CDR2 YYNGEE come from the germline V gene. CDR3 DNA sequence: TGTGCCAGCAGCGTCAGGGGGCGTGGGACCGGGGAGCTGTTTTTT. As protein: CASSVRGRGTGELFF.

The V and J genes are TRBV5-4 and TRBJ2-5; D is perhaps TRBD2 (5 bases). V was clipped by 3 bases and J by 1 base, with 7 bases between them. Germline assignment: CDR1 SGHNT and CDR2 YYREEE (reference sequence). CDR3 length: 13 residues. In nucleotides, the CDR3 is TGTGCCAGCAGCTACGGGATCCAAGAGACCCAGTACTTC. Amino acids: CASSYGIQETQYF.